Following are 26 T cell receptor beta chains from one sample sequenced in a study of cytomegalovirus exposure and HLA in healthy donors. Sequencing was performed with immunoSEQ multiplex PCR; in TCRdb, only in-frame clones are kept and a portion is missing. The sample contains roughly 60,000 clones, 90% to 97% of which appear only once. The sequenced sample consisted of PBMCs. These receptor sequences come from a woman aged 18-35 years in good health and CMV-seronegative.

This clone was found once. Here the CDR3 DNA reads TGTGCTAGTGGTTTGGCCCCGGCGGAGGGAAGAGAAGGCTACACCTTC. This sequence encodes CASGLAPAEGREGYTF. This chain joins TRBV12-5 and TRBJ1-2, with unresolved D. Germline lookup yields CDR1 LGHNT and CDR2 FRNRAP. The length of the CDR3 is 16 residues. Trimming shortened V by 1 base and J by 8 bases, and 20 bases separated the two germline ends.

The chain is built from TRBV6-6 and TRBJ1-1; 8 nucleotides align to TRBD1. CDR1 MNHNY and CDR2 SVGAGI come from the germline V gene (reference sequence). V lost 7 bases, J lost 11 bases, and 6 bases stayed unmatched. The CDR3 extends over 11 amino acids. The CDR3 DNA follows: TGTGCCAGCACCCCGGACAGGGTGGCTTTCTTT. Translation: CASTPDRVAFF.

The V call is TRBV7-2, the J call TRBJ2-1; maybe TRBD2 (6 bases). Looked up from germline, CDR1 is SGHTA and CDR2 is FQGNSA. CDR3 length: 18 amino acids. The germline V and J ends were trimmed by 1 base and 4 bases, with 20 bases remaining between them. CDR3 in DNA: TGTGCCAGCAGCTTAGTGGGCGGGGACCTAGCCCCTTACAATGAGCAGTTCTTC. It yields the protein CASSLVGGDLAPYNEQFF.

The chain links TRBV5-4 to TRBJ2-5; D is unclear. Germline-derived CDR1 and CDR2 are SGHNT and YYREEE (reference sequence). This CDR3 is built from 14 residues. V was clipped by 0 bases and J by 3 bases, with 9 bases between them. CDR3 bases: TGTGCCAGCAGCTTGGGGCTAGTAAAAGAGACCCAGTACTTC. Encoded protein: CASSLGLVKETQYF.

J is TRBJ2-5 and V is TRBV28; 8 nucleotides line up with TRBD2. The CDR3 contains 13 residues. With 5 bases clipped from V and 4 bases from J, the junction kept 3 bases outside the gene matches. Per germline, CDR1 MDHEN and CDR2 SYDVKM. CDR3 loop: CASSPGGGETQYF. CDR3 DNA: TGTGCCAGCAGTCCCGGGGGGGGAGAGACCCAGTACTTC.

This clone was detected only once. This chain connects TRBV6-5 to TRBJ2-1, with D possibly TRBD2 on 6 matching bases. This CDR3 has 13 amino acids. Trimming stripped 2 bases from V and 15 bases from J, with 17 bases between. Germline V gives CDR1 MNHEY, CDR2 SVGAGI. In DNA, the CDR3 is TGTGCCAGCAGTTACCGGGACTTCGCCAAACGGTTCTTC. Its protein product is CASSYRDFAKRFF.

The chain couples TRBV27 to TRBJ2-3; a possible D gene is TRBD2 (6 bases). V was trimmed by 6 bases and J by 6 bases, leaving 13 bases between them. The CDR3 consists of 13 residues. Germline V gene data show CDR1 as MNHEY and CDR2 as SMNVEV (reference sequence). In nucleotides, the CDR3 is TGTGCCAGCAGCGGGACTCAGTGGGATACGCAGTATTTT. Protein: CASSGTQWDTQYF.

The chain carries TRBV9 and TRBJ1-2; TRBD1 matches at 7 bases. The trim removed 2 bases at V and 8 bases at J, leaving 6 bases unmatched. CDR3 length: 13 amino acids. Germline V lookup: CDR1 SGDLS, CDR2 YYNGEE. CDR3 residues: CASSVAQGGGYTF. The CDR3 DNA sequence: TGTGCCAGCAGCGTGGCCCAGGGGGGCGGCTACACCTTC.

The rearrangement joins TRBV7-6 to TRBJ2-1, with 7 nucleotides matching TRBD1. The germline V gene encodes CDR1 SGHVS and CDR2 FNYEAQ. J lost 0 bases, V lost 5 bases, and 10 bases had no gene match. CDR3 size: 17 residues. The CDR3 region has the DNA TGTGCCAGCAGCCCCCGACAGGGCCCACTCTCCTACAATGAGCAGTTCTTC. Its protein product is CASSPRQGPLSYNEQFF.

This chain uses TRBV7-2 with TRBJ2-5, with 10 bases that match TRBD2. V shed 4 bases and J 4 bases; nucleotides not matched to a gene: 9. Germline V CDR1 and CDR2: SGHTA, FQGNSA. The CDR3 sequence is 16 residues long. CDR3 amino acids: CASSSGKAGGGETQYF. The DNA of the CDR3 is TGTGCCAGCAGCTCGGGCAAAGCGGGGGGGGGAGAGACCCAGTACTTC.

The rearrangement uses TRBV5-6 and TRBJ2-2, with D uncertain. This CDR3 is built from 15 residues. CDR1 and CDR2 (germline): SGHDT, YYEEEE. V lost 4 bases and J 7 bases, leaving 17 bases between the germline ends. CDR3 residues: CASSPSGQEHGELFF. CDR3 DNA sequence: TGTGCCAGCAGCCCCTCTGGGCAGGAACACGGGGAGCTGTTTTTT.

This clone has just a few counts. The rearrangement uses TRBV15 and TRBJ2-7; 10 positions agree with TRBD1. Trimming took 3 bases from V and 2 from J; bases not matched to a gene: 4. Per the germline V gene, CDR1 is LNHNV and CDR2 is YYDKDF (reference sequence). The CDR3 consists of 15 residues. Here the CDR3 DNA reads TGTGCCACCAGCAGGGGACAGGGGTCCCCCTACGAGCAGTACTTC. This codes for CATSRGQGSPYEQYF.

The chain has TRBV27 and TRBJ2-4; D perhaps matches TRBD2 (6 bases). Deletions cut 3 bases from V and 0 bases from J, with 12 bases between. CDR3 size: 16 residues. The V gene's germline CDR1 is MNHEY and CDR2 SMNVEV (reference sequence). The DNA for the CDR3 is TGTGCCAGCAGTTTGGAGGGGCCGCTAGCCAAAAACATTCAGTACTTC. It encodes CASSLEGPLAKNIQYF.

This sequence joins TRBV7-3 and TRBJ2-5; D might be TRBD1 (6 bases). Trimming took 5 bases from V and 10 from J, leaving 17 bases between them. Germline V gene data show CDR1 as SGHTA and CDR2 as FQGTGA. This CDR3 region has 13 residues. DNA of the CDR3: TGTGCCAGCAGCCCCAGGGGTCAACAGGGCCAGTACTTC. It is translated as CASSPRGQQGQYF. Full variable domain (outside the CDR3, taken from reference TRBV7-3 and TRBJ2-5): GAGVSQTPSNKVTEKGKYVELRCDPISGHTALYWYRQSLGQGPEFLIYFQGTGAADDSGLPNDRFFAVRPEGSVSTLKIQRTERGDSAVYLCASSPRGQQGQYFGPGTRLLVL.

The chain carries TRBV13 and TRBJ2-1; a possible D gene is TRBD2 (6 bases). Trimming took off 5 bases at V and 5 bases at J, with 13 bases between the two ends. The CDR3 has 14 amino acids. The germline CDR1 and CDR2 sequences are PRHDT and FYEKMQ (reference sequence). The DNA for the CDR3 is TGTGCCAGCAGCCCTACCGGGAGAGACAATGAGCAGTTCTTC. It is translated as CASSPTGRDNEQFF.

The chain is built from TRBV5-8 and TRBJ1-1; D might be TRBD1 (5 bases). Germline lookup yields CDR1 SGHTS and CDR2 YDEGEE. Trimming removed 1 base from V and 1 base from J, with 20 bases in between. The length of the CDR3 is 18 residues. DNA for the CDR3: TGTGCCAGCAGCTTGTTCCCCCAGGGTCGGTCGGCGAACACTGAAGCTTTCTTT. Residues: CASSLFPQGRSANTEAFF. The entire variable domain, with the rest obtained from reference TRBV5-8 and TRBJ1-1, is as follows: EAGVTQSPTHLIKTRGQQATLRCSPISGHTSVYWYQQALGLGLQFLLWYDEGEERNRGNFPPRFSGRQFPNYSSELNVNALELEDSALYLCASSLFPQGRSANTEAFFGQGTRLTVV.

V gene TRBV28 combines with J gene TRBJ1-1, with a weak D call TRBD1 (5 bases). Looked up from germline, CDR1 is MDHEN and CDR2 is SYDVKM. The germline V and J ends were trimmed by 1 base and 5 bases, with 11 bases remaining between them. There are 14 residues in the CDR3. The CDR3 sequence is CASSLSGGGTEAFF. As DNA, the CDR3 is TGTGCCAGCAGTTTATCGGGGGGTGGTACTGAAGCTTTCTTT.

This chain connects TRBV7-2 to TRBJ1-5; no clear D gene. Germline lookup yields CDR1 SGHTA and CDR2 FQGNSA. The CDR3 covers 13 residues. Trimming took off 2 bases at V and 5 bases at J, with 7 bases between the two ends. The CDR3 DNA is TGTGCCAGCAGCTTACGGGGAGATCAGCCCCAGCATTTT. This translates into CASSLRGDQPQHF.

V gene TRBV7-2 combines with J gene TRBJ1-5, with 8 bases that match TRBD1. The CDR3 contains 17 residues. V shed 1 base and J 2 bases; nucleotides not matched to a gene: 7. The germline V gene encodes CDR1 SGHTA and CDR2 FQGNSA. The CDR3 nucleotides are TGTGCCAGCAGCTTAGTGGGAGGACAGGGTGGCAATCAGCCCCAGCATTTT. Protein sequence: CASSLVGGQGGNQPQHF.

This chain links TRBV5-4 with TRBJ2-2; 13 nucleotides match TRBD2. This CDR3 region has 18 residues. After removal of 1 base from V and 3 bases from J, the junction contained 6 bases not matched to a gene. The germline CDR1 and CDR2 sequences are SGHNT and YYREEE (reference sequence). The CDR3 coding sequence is TGTGCCAGCAGCTTGACTAGCGGGAGGGCCTGGGACACCGGGGAGCTGTTTTTT. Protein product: CASSLTSGRAWDTGELFF.

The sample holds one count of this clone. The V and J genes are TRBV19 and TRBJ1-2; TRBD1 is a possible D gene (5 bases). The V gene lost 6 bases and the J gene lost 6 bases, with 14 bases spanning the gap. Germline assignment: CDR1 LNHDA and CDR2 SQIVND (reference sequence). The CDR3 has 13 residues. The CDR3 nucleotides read TGTGCCAGTAGGGGACCACGGGGGGATGGCTACACCTTC. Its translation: CASRGPRGDGYTF.

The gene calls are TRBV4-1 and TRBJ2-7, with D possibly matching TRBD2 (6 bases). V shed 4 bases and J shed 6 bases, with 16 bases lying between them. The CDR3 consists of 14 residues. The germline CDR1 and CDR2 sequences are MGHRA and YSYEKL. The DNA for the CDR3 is TGCGCCAGCAGCCTCTCGGGACTCGGGGGCGAGCAGTACTTC. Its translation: CASSLSGLGGEQYF.

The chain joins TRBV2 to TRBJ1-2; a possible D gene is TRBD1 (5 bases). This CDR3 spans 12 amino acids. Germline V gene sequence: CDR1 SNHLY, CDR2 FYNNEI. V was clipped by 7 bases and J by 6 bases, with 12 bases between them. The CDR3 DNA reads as TGTGCCAGCATGTGGCGGGGGAATGGCTACACCTTC. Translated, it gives CASMWRGNGYTF.

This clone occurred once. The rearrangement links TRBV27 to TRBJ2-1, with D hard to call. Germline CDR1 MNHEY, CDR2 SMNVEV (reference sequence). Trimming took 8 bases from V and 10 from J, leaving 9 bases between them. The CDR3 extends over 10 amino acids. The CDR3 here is CASPPVEQFF. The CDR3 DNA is TGTGCCAGCCCCCCAGTCGAGCAGTTCTTC.

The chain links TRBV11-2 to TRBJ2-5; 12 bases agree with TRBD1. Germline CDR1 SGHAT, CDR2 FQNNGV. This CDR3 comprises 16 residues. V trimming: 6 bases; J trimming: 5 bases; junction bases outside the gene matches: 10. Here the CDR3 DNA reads TGTGCCAGCAGACGACCGGGACAGGGGGCGCGTGAGACCCAGTACTTC. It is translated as CASRRPGQGARETQYF.

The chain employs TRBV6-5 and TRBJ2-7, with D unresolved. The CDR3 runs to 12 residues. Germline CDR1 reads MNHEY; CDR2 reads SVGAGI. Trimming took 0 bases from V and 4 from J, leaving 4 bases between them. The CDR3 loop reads CASSYSRYEQYF. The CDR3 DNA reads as TGTGCCAGCAGTTACTCGAGGTACGAGCAGTACTTC.